The 9 T cell receptor beta chains in this list originate from one sample, sequenced in a study of technical replicates of blood from a few donors. The repertoire was sequenced with immunoSEQ multiplex PCR; TCRdb's copy has only in-frame clones and lacks some. The table has some 93,000 clones, around 96% seen once. Sequencing was done on a sample of T cells isolated from PBMCs. The receptors were sampled from a human donor in good health.

This sequence joins TRBV4-2 and TRBJ2-1; 9 nucleotides match TRBD2. The CDR3 totals 15 residues. In germline, CDR1 is LGHNA, CDR2 YNFKEQ. J gave up 10 bases and V 3 bases, and 10 bases lay outside the gene matches. CDR3 nucleotide sequence: TGTGCCAGCAGCCACGGCGGGGGGGGACCAGGAGAGCAGTTCTTC. Its translation: CASSHGGGGPGEQFF.

This chain uses TRBV6-1 with TRBJ1-5; no clear D. The CDR3 is 19 residues long. Germline V gene sequence: CDR1 MNHNS, CDR2 SASEGT. Trimming took 1 base from V and 0 from J, leaving 19 bases between them. For the CDR3, the DNA is TGTGCCAGCAGTGAAGTCGACGGACTAAAAAATCATAGCAATCAGCCCCAGCATTTT. Protein product: CASSEVDGLKNHSNQPQHF.

The rearrangement links TRBV29-1 to TRBJ1-1; D is perhaps TRBD1 (5 bases). Germline lookup yields CDR1 SQVTM and CDR2 ANQGSEA. The germline V and J ends were trimmed by 7 bases and 0 bases, with 18 bases remaining between them. The CDR3 runs 15 residues. CDR3 region: CSARPWGGVNTEAFF. The CDR3 bases are TGCAGCGCCCGACCATGGGGGGGGGTGAACACTGAAGCTTTCTTT. Full variable domain (rest looked up from reference TRBV29-1 and TRBJ1-1): SAVISQKPSRDICQRGTSLTIQCQVDSQVTMMFWYRQQPGQSLTLIATANQGSEATYESGFVIDKFPISRPNLTFSTLTVSNMSPEDSSIYLCSARPWGGVNTEAFFGQGTRLTVV.

This chain joins TRBV5-4 and TRBJ1-1; the D gene is possibly TRBD1 (5 bases). The V end lost 0 bases, the J end lost 5 bases, and 14 bases lay between the germline ends. The germline gives CDR1 SGHNT, CDR2 YYREEE (reference sequence). This CDR3 contains 15 residues. Written as DNA, the CDR3 is TGTGCCAGCAGCTTGGGGACGGGGGTCAGGACTGAAGCTTTCTTT. Its protein product is CASSLGTGVRTEAFF.

The chain employs TRBV4-1 and TRBJ2-7; D unresolved. The CDR3 totals 15 residues. V lost 0 bases to trimming and J lost 2 bases, with 11 bases between them. Germline CDR1 MGHRA, CDR2 YSYEKL. The CDR3 DNA reads TGCGCCAGCAGCCAAGATCGGCAGGCCGCCTACGAGCAGTACTTC. Its protein is CASSQDRQAAYEQYF.

Comment on this clone: At one boundary the junction diverges from the germline segment, which might be a read error. This chain connects TRBV5-5 to TRBJ1-1, with D possibly being TRBD1 (5 bases). CDR1 and CDR2 from the germline V gene are SGHKS and YYEKEE (reference sequence). This CDR3 region has 15 residues. CDR3 DNA sequence: TGTGCCAGCAGCTTGGGACGGGCCGGGGGGGACCCCCGGCGGTTT. This sequence encodes CASSLGRAGGDPRRF.

The chain links TRBV4-1 to TRBJ1-4, with D uncertain. CDR1 and CDR2 from the germline V gene are MGHRA and YSYEKL. The CDR3 is 15 residues long. V was trimmed by 1 base and J by 8 bases, leaving 14 bases between them. The CDR3 DNA sequence: TGCGCCAGCAGCCAAGTTTCCTTCGGCGGGGAAAAACTGTTTTTT. Translation gives CASSQVSFGGEKLFF.

This clone was recorded only once. The J gene is TRBJ2-7, the V gene TRBV5-4; D is perhaps TRBD1 (6 bases). V was clipped by 2 bases and J by 2 bases, with 11 bases between them. The CDR3 length is 14 residues. Per the germline V gene, CDR1 is SGHNT and CDR2 is YYREEE (reference sequence). CDR3 region: CASSFRDKPYEQYF. Here the CDR3 DNA reads TGTGCCAGCAGCTTCCGGGACAAACCCTACGAGCAGTACTTC.

V and J are TRBV7-9 and TRBJ2-3; no definite D call. The CDR3 has 12 residues. Per the germline V gene, CDR1 is SEHNR and CDR2 is FQNEAQ (reference sequence). Trimming pared 2 bases from V and 4 bases from J, leaving 4 bases between. The chain's CDR3 is CASSLSADTQYF. CDR3 bases: TGTGCCAGCAGCTTATCCGCAGATACGCAGTATTTT. The variable domain in full, with the rest retrieved from reference TRBV7-9 and TRBJ2-3, is DTGVSQNPRHKITKRGQNVTFRCDPISEHNRLYWYRQTLGQGPEFLTYFQNEAQLEKSRLLSDRFSAERPKGSFSTLEIQRTEQGDSAMYLCASSLSADTQYFGPGTRLTVL.